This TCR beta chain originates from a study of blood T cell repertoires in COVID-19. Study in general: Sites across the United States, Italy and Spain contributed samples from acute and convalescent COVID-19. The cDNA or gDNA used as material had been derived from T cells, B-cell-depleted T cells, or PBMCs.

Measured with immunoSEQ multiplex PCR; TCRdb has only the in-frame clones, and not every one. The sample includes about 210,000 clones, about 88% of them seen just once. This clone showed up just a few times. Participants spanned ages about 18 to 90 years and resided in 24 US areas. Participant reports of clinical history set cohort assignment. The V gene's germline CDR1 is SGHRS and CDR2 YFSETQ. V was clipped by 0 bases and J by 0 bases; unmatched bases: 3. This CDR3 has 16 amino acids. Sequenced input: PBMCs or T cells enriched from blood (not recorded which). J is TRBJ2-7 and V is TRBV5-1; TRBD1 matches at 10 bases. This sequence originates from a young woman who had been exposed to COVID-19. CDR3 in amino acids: CASSLGTGGSSYEQYF. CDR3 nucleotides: TGCGCCAGCAGCTTGGGGACAGGGGGGAGCTCCTACGAGCAGTACTTC.